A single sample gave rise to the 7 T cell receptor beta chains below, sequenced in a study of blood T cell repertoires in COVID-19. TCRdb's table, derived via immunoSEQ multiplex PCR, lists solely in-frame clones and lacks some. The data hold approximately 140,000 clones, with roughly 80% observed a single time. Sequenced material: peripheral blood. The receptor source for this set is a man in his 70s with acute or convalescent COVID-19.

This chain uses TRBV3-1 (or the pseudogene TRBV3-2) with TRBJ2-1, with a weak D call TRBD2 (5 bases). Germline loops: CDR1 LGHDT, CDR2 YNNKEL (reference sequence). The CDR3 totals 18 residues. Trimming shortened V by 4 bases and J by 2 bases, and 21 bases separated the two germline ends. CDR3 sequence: CASSPHALRGGAYNEQFF. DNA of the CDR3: TGTGCCAGCAGCCCCCACGCCCTACGGGGTGGGGCCTACAATGAGCAGTTCTTC.

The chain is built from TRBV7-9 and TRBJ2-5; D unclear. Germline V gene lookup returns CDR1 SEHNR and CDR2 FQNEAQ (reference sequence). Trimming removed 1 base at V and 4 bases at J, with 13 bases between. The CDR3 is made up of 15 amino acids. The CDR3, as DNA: TGTGCCAGCAGCTTAGGGCGAGCAGGTACAGAGACCCAGTACTTC. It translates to CASSLGRAGTETQYF.

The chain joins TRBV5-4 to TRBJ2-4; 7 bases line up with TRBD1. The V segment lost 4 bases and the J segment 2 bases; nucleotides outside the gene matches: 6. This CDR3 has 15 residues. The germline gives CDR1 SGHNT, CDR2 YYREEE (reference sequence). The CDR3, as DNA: TGTGCCAGCAGCAAAGACAGGGCAACCAAAAACATTCAGTACTTC. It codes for CASSKDRATKNIQYF.

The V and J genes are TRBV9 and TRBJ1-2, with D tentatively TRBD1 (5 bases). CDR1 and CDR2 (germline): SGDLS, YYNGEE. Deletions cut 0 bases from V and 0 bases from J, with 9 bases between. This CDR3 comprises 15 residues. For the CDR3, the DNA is TGTGCCAGCAGCGTAGGGGGCCGGTCTAACTATGGCTACACCTTC. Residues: CASSVGGRSNYGYTF.

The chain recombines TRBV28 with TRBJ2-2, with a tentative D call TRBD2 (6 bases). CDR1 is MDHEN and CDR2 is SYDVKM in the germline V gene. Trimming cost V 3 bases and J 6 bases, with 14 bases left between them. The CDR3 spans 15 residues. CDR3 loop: CASSFGRRVPGELFF. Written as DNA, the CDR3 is TGTGCCAGCAGTTTTGGTAGGAGGGTGCCCGGGGAGCTGTTTTTT.

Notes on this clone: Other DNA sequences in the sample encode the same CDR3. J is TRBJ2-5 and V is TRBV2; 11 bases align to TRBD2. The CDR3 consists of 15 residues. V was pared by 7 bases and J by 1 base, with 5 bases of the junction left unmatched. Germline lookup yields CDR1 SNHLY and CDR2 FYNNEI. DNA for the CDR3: TGTGCCAGCAACCGGCTAGCGGGGGGCCAAGAGACCCAGTACTTC. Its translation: CASNRLAGGQETQYF.

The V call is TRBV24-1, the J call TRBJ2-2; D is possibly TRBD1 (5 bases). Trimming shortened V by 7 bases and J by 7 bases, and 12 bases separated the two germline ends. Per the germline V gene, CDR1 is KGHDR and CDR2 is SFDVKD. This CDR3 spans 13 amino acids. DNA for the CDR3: TGTGCCACCAGCGACAGCGTCGTCGGGGAGCTGTTTTTT. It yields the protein CATSDSVVGELFF.